The TCR beta chain described here comes from a study of cytomegalovirus exposure and HLA in healthy donors. This CDR3 has 13 residues. The V and J ends lost 5 bases and 6 bases respectively, with 12 bases between them. The germline V gene encodes CDR1 WNHNN and CDR2 SYGVQD (reference sequence). Some clones are missing from TCRdb's copy, which holds only in-frame ones; the method was immunoSEQ multiplex PCR. The sample comprises 89,000 or so clones, over 85% of which are singletons, and around 1.1% rests with the top ten. The chain recombines TRBV10-1 with TRBJ2-3; D remains unclear. Source material: PBMCs. The source is a woman between 25 and 40 years old in good health and CMV-seropositive. CDR3 loop: CASSLSRLDTQYF. CDR3 DNA: TGCGCCAGCAGTTTGAGCAGGTTGGATACGCAGTATTTT.